The clone carrying this T cell receptor (beta chain) was seen ten or more times. The entry originates in a study of CD8 T cells in ankylosing spondylitis. Germline V gives CDR1 SGHRS, CDR2 YFSETQ. The length of the CDR3 is 15 residues. V was pared by 1 base and J by 4 bases, with 13 bases between. One entry per CDR3 protein, called by TCRdb with MiXCR from the 5' RACE reads. The sample lists 200,000 to 250,000 distinct CDR3 sequences; roughly a tenth were seen once. Sequenced material: blood, either unsorted or a sorted T cell fraction (not recorded which). V usage is TRBV5-1 and J usage is TRBJ2-3; no clear D. This TCR was sampled from a male donor with ankylosing spondylitis or in good health (not recorded which). The CDR3 bases are TGCGCCAGCAGCTTGAGGAGTCCCCTAGCAGATACGCAGTATTTT. Residues: CASSLRSPLADTQYF.